This T cell receptor (beta chain) stems from a study of cytomegalovirus exposure and HLA in healthy donors. Healthy people donating bone marrow made up the donors. The CDR3 loop spans 12 amino acids. Germline V gives CDR1 GTSNPN, CDR2 SVGIG (reference sequence). The V and J ends lost 0 bases and 4 bases respectively, with 7 bases between them. The PCR ran on 60 Vbeta and 13 Jbeta primers. The method was immunoSEQ multiplex PCR; TCRdb's version includes in-frame clones alone and lacks a portion of them. The repertoire holds 150,000 to 250,000 clones, 75% to 85% seen once, with about 1.4% in the top ten. Notes on the study in general: Reportedly, diagnosis of cytomegalovirus status by the classifier showed high specificity and sensitivity. In vitro confirmation showed a few CMV-associated chains to be CMV antigen specific.

To note about this clone: Its cognate antigen is unknown.

V is TRBV30 and J is TRBJ2-7; weak D call: TRBD1 (6 bases). The sequenced sample was PBMCs. This TCR derives from a girl between 5 and 17 years old in good health and CMV-seropositive. The chain's CDR3 is CAWSVQGYEQYF. Here the CDR3 DNA reads TGTGCCTGGAGTGTACAGGGATACGAGCAGTACTTC.